This T cell receptor (beta chain) was observed in a study of cytomegalovirus exposure and HLA in healthy donors. The PCR had 60 Vbeta and 13 Jbeta primers. Using immunoSEQ multiplex PCR, the repertoire was profiled, and TCRdb retains in-frame clones only, with some absent. The sample holds under 200,000 clones, roughly four fifths seen once. Sequenced: PBMCs. This TCR derives from a woman aged 30 to 39 in good health and CMV-seropositive.

The CDR3: CASSLLTGPSDEKLFF. The CDR3 DNA reads as TGTGCCAGCAGTTTACTTACAGGGCCTTCGGATGAAAAACTGTTTTTT. This rearrangement joins TRBV27 to TRBJ1-4; TRBD1 is a possible D gene (6 bases). The germline CDR1 and CDR2 sequences are MNHEY and SMNVEV (reference sequence). The CDR3 has 16 residues. V was shortened by 2 bases and J by 6 bases, with 16 bases between the two germline ends.